This TCR beta chain came from a study of blood T cell repertoires in COVID-19. Study as a whole: Samples representing acute and convalescent COVID-19 were sourced from the United States, Italy and Spain. PBMCs, B-cell-depleted T cells, or T cells were the source of the cDNA or gDNA that made up the material.

In its sample, this clone was seen a few times. V was pared by 6 bases and J by 16 bases, with 13 bases between. Looked up from germline, CDR1 is MNHNY and CDR2 is SVGAGI (reference sequence). The CDR3 length is 11 residues. Libraries were prepared by immunoSEQ multiplex PCR; TCRdb keeps only in-frame clonotypes and omits some of them. The table includes about 280,000 clones, just over 85% detected once. The chain couples TRBV6-6 to TRBJ1-6; D perhaps matches TRBD1 (5 bases). This clonotype was sampled from a woman in her 30s with active or convalescent COVID-19. Input material: peripheral blood. The CDR3 region has the DNA TGTGCCAGCAGCTCCCTGGGGGGGCTCCACTTT. Encoded protein: CASSSLGGLHF.